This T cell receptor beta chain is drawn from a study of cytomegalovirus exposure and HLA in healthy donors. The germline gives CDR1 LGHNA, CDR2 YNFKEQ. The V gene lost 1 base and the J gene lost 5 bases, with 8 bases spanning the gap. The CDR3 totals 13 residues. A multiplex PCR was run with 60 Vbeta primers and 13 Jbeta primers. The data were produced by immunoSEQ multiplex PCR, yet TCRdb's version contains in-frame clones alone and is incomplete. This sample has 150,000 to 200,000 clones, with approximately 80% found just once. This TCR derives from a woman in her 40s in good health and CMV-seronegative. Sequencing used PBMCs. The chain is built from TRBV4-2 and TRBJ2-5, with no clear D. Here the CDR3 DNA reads TGTGCCAGCAGCCAAGCTGCCGGGGAGACCCAGTACTTC. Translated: CASSQAAGETQYF.